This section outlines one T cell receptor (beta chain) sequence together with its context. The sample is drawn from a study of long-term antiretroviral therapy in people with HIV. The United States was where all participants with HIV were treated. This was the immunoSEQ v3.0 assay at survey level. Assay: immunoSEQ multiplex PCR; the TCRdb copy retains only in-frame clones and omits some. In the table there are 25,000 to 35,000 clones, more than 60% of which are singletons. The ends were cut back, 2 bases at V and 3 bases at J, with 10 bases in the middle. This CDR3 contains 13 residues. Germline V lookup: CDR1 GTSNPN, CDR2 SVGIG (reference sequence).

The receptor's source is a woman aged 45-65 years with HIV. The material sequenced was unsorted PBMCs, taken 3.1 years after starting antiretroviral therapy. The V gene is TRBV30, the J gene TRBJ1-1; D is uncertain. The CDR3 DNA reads TGTGCCTGGAGTCCCGGTGGGCACACTGAAGCTTTCTTT. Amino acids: CAWSPGGHTEAFF.